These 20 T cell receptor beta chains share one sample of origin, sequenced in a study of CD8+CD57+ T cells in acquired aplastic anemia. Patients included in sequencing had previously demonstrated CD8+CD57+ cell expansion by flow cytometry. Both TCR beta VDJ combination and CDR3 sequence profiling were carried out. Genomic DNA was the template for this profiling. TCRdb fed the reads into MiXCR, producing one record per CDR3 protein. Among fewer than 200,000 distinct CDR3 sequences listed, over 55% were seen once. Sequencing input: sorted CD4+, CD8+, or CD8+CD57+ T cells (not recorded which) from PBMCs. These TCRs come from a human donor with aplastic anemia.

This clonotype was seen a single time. The CDR3 bases are TGCAGTGCTAGTAGGGGGGCGGTCACTGAAGCTTTCTTT. Protein sequence: CSASRGAVTEAFF. The chain joins TRBV20-1 to TRBJ1-1; a weak D match, TRBD1 (6 bases). The CDR3 is 13 amino acids. V dropped 3 bases and J dropped 4 bases, with 12 bases sitting between them. Germline V CDR1 and CDR2: DFQATT, SNEGSKA (reference sequence).

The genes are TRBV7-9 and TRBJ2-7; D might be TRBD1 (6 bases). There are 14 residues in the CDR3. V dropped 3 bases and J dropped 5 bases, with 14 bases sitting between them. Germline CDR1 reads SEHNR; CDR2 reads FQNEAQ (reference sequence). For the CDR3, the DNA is TGTGCCAGCAGCTTCAGTCAGGGGCCCCACGAGCAGTACTTC. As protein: CASSFSQGPHEQYF.

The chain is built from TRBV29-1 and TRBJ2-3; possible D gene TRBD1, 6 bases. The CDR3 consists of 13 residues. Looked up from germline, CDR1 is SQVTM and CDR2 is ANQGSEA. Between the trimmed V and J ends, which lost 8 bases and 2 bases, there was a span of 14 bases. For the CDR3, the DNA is TGCAGCAGTGACTCAGGGGACACAGATACGCAGTATTTT. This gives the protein CSSDSGDTDTQYF.

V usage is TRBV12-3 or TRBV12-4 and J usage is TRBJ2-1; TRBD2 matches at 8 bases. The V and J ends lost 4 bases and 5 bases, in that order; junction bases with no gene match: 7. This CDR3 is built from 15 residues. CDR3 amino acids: CASSYSTSVDNEQFF. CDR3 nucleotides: TGTGCCAGCAGTTACTCGACTAGCGTTGACAATGAGCAGTTCTTC.

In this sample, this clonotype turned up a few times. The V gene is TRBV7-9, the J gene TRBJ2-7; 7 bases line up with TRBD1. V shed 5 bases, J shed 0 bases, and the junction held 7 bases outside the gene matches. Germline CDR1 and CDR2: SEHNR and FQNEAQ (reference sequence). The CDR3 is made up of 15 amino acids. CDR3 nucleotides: TGTGCCAGCAGCCCCCGAACAGGGGTCTCCTACGAGCAGTACTTC. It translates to CASSPRTGVSYEQYF.

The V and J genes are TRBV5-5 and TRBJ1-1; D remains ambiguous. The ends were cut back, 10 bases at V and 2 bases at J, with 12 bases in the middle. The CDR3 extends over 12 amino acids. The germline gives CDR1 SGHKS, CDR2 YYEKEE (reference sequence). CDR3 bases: TGTGCCTCAAAAGCGGCAAACACTGAAGCTTTCTTT. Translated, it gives CASKAANTEAFF.

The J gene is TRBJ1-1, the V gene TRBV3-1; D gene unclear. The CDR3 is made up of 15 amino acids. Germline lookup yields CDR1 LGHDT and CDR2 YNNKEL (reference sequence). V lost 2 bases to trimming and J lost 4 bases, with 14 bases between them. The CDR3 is CASSQPRGWATEAFF. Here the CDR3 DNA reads TGTGCCAGCAGCCAACCTCGCGGATGGGCCACTGAAGCTTTCTTT.

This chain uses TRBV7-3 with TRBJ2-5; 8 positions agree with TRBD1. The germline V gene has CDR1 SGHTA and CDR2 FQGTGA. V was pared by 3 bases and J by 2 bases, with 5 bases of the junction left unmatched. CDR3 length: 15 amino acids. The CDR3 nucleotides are TGTGCCAGCAGCTTTGACAGGGGCGGGCAAGAGACCCAGTACTTC. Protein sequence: CASSFDRGGQETQYF.

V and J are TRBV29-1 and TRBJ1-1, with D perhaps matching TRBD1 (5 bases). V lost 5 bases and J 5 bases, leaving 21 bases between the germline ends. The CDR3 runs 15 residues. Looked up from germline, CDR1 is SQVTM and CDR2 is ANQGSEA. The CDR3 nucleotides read TGCAGCGTTCTCACTCGGGACGCCCACGGGACTGAAGCTTTCTTT. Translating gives CSVLTRDAHGTEAFF.

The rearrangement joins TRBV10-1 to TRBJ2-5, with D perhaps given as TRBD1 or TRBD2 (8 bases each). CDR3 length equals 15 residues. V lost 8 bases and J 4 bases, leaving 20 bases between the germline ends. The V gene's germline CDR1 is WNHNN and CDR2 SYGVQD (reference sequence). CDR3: CASHDRGLESETQYF. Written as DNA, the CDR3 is TGCGCCAGCCACGACAGGGGACTAGAGTCAGAGACCCAGTACTTC.

The CDR3 sequence is CAMGGRGTQYF. The CDR3 DNA is TGTGCCATGGGGGGCCGGGGGACCCAGTACTTC. This sequence joins TRBV5-4 and TRBJ2-5, with D perhaps matching TRBD1 or TRBD2 (6 bases each). CDR3 length: 11 residues. The V end was cut by 9 bases, the J end by 7 bases, with 13 bases between. Germline CDR1 is SGHNT and CDR2 is YYREEE (reference sequence).

The CDR3 sequence: CASSQQSLAGVGGYEQYF. CDR3 coding DNA: TGCGCCAGCAGCCAACAGTCACTAGCGGGAGTCGGTGGGTACGAGCAGTACTTC. The chain recombines TRBV4-1 with TRBJ2-7, with 11 bases lining up with TRBD2. The CDR3 contains 18 residues. The germline V gene encodes CDR1 MGHRA and CDR2 YSYEKL. V gave up 2 bases and J gave up 4 bases; unmatched junction bases: 13.

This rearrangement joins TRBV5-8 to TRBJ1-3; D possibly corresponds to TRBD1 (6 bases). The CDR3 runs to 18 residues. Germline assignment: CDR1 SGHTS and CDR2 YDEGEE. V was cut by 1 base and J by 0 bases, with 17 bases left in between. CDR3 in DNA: TGTGCCAGCAGCTTGAACAGGGTAACCCGTAGCTCTGGAAACACCATATATTTT. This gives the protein CASSLNRVTRSSGNTIYF.

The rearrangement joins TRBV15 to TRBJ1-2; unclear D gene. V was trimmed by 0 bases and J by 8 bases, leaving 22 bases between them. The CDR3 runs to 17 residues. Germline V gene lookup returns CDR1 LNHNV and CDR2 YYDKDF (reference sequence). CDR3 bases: TGTGCCACCAGCAGAGATCTTGGTTTCGACGGGCGCCACGGCTACACCTTC. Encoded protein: CATSRDLGFDGRHGYTF.

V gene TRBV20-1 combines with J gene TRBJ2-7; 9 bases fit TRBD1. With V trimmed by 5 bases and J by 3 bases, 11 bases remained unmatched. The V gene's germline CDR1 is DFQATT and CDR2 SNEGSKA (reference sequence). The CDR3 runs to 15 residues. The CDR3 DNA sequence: TGCAGTGCTCCTCCGTCGGGACAGGGTCGCTACGAGCAGTACTTC. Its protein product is CSAPPSGQGRYEQYF.

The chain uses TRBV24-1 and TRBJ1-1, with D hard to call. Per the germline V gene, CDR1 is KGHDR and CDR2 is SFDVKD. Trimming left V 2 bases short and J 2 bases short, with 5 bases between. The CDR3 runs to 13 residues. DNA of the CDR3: TGTGCCACCAGTGATTCAATTAACACTGAAGCTTTCTTT. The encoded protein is CATSDSINTEAFF.

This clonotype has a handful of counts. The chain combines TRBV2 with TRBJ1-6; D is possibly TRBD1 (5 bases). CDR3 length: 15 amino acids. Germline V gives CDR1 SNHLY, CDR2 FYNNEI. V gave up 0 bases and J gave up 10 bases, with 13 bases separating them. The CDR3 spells CASSEALTRVSPLHF. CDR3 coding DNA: TGTGCCAGCAGTGAAGCATTGACCAGGGTGTCACCCCTCCACTTT.

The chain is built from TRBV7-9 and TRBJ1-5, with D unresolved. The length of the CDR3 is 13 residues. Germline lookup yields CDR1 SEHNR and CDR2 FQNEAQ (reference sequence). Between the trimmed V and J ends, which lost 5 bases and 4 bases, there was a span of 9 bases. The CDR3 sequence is CASSPDTNQPQHF. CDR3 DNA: TGTGCCAGCAGCCCCGACACTAATCAGCCCCAGCATTTT. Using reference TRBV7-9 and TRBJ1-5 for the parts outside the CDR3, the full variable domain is DTGVSQNPRHKITKRGQNVTFRCDPISEHNRLYWYRQTLGQGPEFLTYFQNEAQLEKSRLLSDRFSAERPKGSFSTLEIQRTEQGDSAMYLCASSPDTNQPQHFGDGTRLSIL.

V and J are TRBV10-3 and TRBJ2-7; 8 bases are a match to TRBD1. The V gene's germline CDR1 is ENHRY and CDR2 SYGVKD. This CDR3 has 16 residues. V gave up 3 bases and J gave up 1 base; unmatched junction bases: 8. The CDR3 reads CAISETGTGLSYEQYF. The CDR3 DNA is TGTGCCATCAGTGAAACCGGGACAGGTCTTTCCTACGAGCAGTACTTC.

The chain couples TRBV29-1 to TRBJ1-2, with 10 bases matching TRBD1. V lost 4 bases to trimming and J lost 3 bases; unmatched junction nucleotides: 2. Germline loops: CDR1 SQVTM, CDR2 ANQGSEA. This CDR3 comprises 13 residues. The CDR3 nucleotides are TGCAGCGTTGGACAGGGGGCGGACTATGGCTACACCTTC. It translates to CSVGQGADYGYTF.